These 22 T cell receptor beta chains were sequenced from one sample in a study of cytomegalovirus exposure and HLA in healthy donors. The study ran its PCR with 60 Vbeta and 13 Jbeta primers. Method: immunoSEQ multiplex PCR; TCRdb's copy keeps in-frame clones and lacks some. The table has approximately 280,000 clones, roughly 85% seen once. The sequenced material came from PBMCs. The receptors here all came from a man in his forties or fifties in good health and CMV-seropositive.

The rearrangement joins TRBV7-9 to TRBJ2-5, with 7 bases fitting TRBD1. Judging by the DNA end, TRBJ2-7 fits better; the J call may be wrong. Germline V gene sequence: CDR1 SEHNR, CDR2 FQNEAQ (reference sequence). The CDR3 has 14 amino acids. For the CDR3, the DNA is TGTGCCAGCAGCCTACTAGACAGGGTTTACGAGCAGTACTTC. Translation gives CASSLLDRVYEQYF.

The V call is TRBV7-9, the J call TRBJ2-7, with 8 bases aligning to TRBD1. The CDR3 extends over 15 amino acids. Unmatched junction bases numbered 6, after V lost 1 base and J lost 4 bases. Looked up from germline, CDR1 is SEHNR and CDR2 is FQNEAQ (reference sequence). The CDR3 loop is CASSLVGQGFYEQYF. The CDR3 DNA follows: TGTGCCAGCAGCTTAGTCGGACAGGGTTTTTACGAGCAGTACTTC. The complete variable domain, with remaining parts taken from reference TRBV7-9 and TRBJ2-7, reads DTGVSQNPRHKITKRGQNVTFRCDPISEHNRLYWYRQTLGQGPEFLTYFQNEAQLEKSRLLSDRFSAERPKGSFSTLEIQRTEQGDSAMYLCASSLVGQGFYEQYFGPGTRLTVT.

As to this clone: Other DNA sequences in the same sample also yield this CDR3. This chain connects TRBV27 to TRBJ2-7; a possible D gene is TRBD1 (6 bases). V dropped 4 bases and J dropped 2 bases, with 12 bases sitting between them. This CDR3 spans 14 amino acids. CDR1 MNHEY and CDR2 SMNVEV come from the germline V gene (reference sequence). The CDR3 sequence is CASSSLTGAYEQYF. CDR3 bases: TGTGCCAGCAGTTCCTTGACAGGAGCCTACGAGCAGTACTTC.

The V and J genes are TRBV29-1 and TRBJ2-1; weak D call: TRBD2 (6 bases). The CDR3 extends over 14 amino acids. V lost 6 bases and J lost 1, with 13 bases in between. The germline CDR1 and CDR2 sequences are SQVTM and ANQGSEA. CDR3 region: CSVVIGGSYNEQFF. The DNA of the CDR3 is TGCAGCGTCGTCATCGGGGGTTCCTACAATGAGCAGTTCTTC.

Only one count was recorded for this clone. The J gene is TRBJ1-4, the V gene TRBV9; D is unclear. Germline V gives CDR1 SGDLS, CDR2 YYNGEE. The CDR3 runs 15 residues. Between the trimmed V and J ends, which lost 3 bases and 3 bases, there was a span of 12 bases. The CDR3 loop reads CASSERAGSNEKLFF. Here the CDR3 DNA reads TGTGCCAGCAGCGAGAGAGCGGGGTCTAATGAAAAACTGTTTTTT.

J is TRBJ2-1 and V is TRBV27; 10 bases map to TRBD2. V shed 1 base, J shed 5 bases, and the junction held 8 bases outside the gene matches. CDR3 size: 17 residues. Per germline, CDR1 MNHEY and CDR2 SMNVEV (reference sequence). The CDR3 sequence is CASSLWVRAGGDNEQFF. The CDR3 DNA reads TGTGCCAGCAGTTTATGGGTCCGAGCGGGAGGGGACAATGAGCAGTTCTTC.

This chain joins TRBV28 and TRBJ2-7; 11 bases are a match to TRBD2. Losses at the gene ends were 5 bases for V and 3 bases for J; bases not matched to a gene: 3. Germline lookup yields CDR1 MDHEN and CDR2 SYDVKM. This CDR3 region has 14 residues. The CDR3 here is CASSLGTSGYEQYF. The DNA for the CDR3 is TGTGCCAGCAGTCTTGGGACTAGCGGCTACGAGCAGTACTTC.

J is TRBJ1-2 and V is TRBV19; a weak D match, TRBD1 (6 bases). CDR1 and CDR2 from the germline V gene are LNHDA and SQIVND (reference sequence). This CDR3 contains 15 residues. Trimming took off 4 bases at V and 4 bases at J, with 16 bases between the two ends. CDR3 loop: CASSTSLGAGYGYTF. CDR3 DNA: TGTGCCAGTAGTACTTCATTGGGGGCGGGCTATGGCTACACCTTC.

The rearrangement joins TRBV28 to TRBJ2-7; possibly TRBD1 for D (6 bases). This CDR3 has 14 amino acids. V dropped 6 bases and J dropped 3 bases, with 15 bases sitting between them. Per germline, CDR1 MDHEN and CDR2 SYDVKM. The chain's CDR3 is CASSPYGDNYEQYF. CDR3 DNA: TGTGCCAGCAGCCCCTACGGGGACAACTACGAGCAGTACTTC.

The chain links TRBV6-1 to TRBJ2-3; TRBD2 agrees at 8 bases. This CDR3 is built from 13 residues. V gave up 11 bases and J gave up 4 bases; unmatched junction bases: 8. Germline assignment: CDR1 MNHNS and CDR2 SASEGT. The CDR3 loop is CACEGLEADTQYF. DNA of the CDR3: TGTGCCTGCGAGGGACTAGAGGCAGATACGCAGTATTTT.

The chain carries TRBV9 and TRBJ2-7, with a weak D call TRBD2 (6 bases). Germline loops: CDR1 SGDLS, CDR2 YYNGEE. The CDR3 loop spans 14 amino acids. V was clipped by 3 bases and J by 2 bases, with 12 bases between them. Here the CDR3 reads CASSAGTRPYEQYF. As DNA, the CDR3 is TGTGCCAGCAGCGCCGGGACTCGCCCCTACGAGCAGTACTTC.

This chain connects TRBV27 to TRBJ1-1; the D is unclear. The V end lost 5 bases, the J end lost 0 bases, and 13 bases lay between the germline ends. CDR1 and CDR2 (germline): MNHEY, SMNVEV (reference sequence). This CDR3 comprises 15 residues. CDR3 sequence: CASSTFLEMNTEAFF. Written as DNA, the CDR3 is TGTGCCAGCAGTACCTTTTTGGAGATGAACACTGAAGCTTTCTTT.

The chain couples TRBV2 to TRBJ1-1; D gene unclear. Trimming took off 3 bases at V and 8 bases at J, with 10 bases between the two ends. The CDR3 sequence is 12 residues long. CDR1 and CDR2 (germline): SNHLY, FYNNEI. CDR3 bases: TGTGCCAGCAGTGAGGGCAGTTTAGAAGCTTTCTTT. Translating gives CASSEGSLEAFF.

CDR3 in DNA: TGTGCCACCAGCTTAGGGGGCGGATCCTACGAGCAGTACTTC. It specifies CATSLGGGSYEQYF. The chain combines TRBV15 with TRBJ2-5; 7 bases are a match to TRBD1. TRBJ2-7 matches the DNA end more closely, so the J call is doubtful. Per germline, CDR1 LNHNV and CDR2 YYDKDF (reference sequence). The CDR3 sequence is 14 residues long.

The gene calls are TRBV18 and TRBJ1-1; no reliable D call. Germline CDR1 and CDR2: KGHSH and LQKENI. V lost 3 bases, J lost 0 bases, and 14 bases lay in between. This CDR3 comprises 16 residues. The CDR3 DNA follows: TGTGCCAGCTCACCGCGCATGGCAGACTTGAACACTGAAGCTTTCTTT. It is translated as CASSPRMADLNTEAFF.

V is TRBV27 and J is TRBJ1-5; maybe TRBD1 (6 bases). Trimming cost V 6 bases and J 1 base, with 16 bases left between them. The length of the CDR3 is 16 residues. The germline V gene has CDR1 MNHEY and CDR2 SMNVEV (reference sequence). CDR3 DNA sequence: TGTGCCAGCAGACAGGGACACCCGGACAGCAATCAGCCCCAGCATTTT. It specifies CASRQGHPDSNQPQHF.

V usage is TRBV29-1 and J usage is TRBJ1-1; D ambiguous. The germline V and J ends were trimmed by 7 bases and 2 bases, with 14 bases remaining between them. The length of the CDR3 is 13 residues. Germline V gene data show CDR1 as SQVTM and CDR2 as ANQGSEA. The CDR3 nucleotides are TGCAGCGCCGGGATTCGCCCAAACACTGAAGCTTTCTTT. The encoded protein is CSAGIRPNTEAFF.

The chain couples TRBV2 to TRBJ2-1; 11 bases match TRBD2. Germline values: CDR1 SNHLY, CDR2 FYNNEI. V trimming: 2 bases; J trimming: 14 bases; junction bases outside the gene matches: 11. CDR3 length: 15 residues. CDR3 amino acids: CASSERASGRSREFF. The CDR3 nucleotides are TGTGCCAGCAGTGAAAGGGCTAGCGGGAGGTCCCGGGAGTTCTTC.

The chain joins TRBV5-6 to TRBJ1-1; possible D gene TRBD1, 6 bases. This CDR3 is built from 15 residues. Germline V lookup: CDR1 SGHDT, CDR2 YYEEEE. V lost 2 bases, J lost 3 bases, and 14 bases lay in between. CDR3 bases: TGTGCCAGCAGCTTCGGGCAGGGGCGAGACACTGAAGCTTTCTTT. As protein: CASSFGQGRDTEAFF.

The gene calls are TRBV10-3 and TRBJ2-1; 13 nucleotides line up with TRBD2. The CDR3 covers 19 residues. Germline trimming cut 4 bases from V and 3 bases from J; bases unmatched to any gene: 12. The germline CDR1 and CDR2 sequences are ENHRY and SYGVKD. CDR3 bases: TGTGCCATCAGTGGAAAGGAAGGGACTAGCGGGATGGACTACAATGAGCAGTTCTTC. Translated, it gives CAISGKEGTSGMDYNEQFF.

The rearrangement uses TRBV7-9 and TRBJ2-7; no definite D call. Germline V gene data show CDR1 as SEHNR and CDR2 as FQNEAQ (reference sequence). V lost 0 bases, J lost 4 bases, and 16 bases lay in between. There are 16 residues in the CDR3. CDR3 DNA sequence: TGTGCCAGCAGCTTAGCGCTGCTGGAGAAGAGGTACGAGCAGTACTTC. This sequence encodes CASSLALLEKRYEQYF.

The gene calls are TRBV6-5 and TRBJ1-1; 8 bases fit TRBD1. Germline CDR1 is MNHEY and CDR2 is SVGAGI. This CDR3 spans 14 amino acids. V lost 6 bases and J lost 0; bases outside the gene matches: 3. CDR3 sequence reads: CASSGQGVNTEAFF. The CDR3 DNA follows: TGTGCCAGCAGCGGACAGGGAGTGAACACTGAAGCTTTCTTT.